These 19 T cell receptor beta chains share one sample of origin, sequenced in a study of neoadjuvant anti-PD-1 for oral cavity cancer. Libraries were prepared by immunoSEQ multiplex PCR; TCRdb keeps only in-frame clonotypes and omits some of them. The sample contains about 62,000 clones, more than 65% of which appear only once. The sample in question was PBMCs, obtained before nivolumab (anti-PD-1) treatment. The receptors here all came from a person between 35 and 79 years old with oral cavity squamous cell carcinoma.

This clone was observed a handful of times. V is TRBV11-1 and J is TRBJ2-3, with D perhaps TRBD2 (5 bases). The V gene lost 3 bases and the J gene lost 0 bases, with 10 bases spanning the gap. The CDR3 length is 15 residues. Germline CDR1 SGHAT, CDR2 FQDESV (reference sequence). The CDR3 nucleotides read TGTGCCAGCAGCTTTAGGGAGTTGAGCACAGATACGCAGTATTTT. This encodes CASSFRELSTDTQYF.

This clone is termed medium-sized (0.01 to 0.1%). The chain has TRBV7-9 and TRBJ2-7; D remains ambiguous. V lost 8 bases and J 3 bases, leaving 11 bases between the germline ends. Germline CDR1 and CDR2: SEHNR and FQNEAQ (reference sequence). The CDR3 is made up of 12 amino acids. CDR3 region: CASGQQHYEQYF. The CDR3 nucleotides are TGTGCCAGCGGTCAGCAACACTACGAGCAGTACTTC.

The CDR3 sequence: CASRKRAATNEKLFF. DNA of the CDR3: TGTGCCAGTAGGAAAAGGGCTGCAACTAATGAAAAACTGTTTTTT. This chain connects TRBV19 to TRBJ1-4; D not resolved. V lost 6 bases to trimming and J lost 0 bases, with 11 bases between them. This CDR3 has 15 amino acids. CDR1 LNHDA and CDR2 SQIVND come from the germline V gene (reference sequence).

The V call is TRBV5-5, the J call TRBJ1-1, with no clear D. V lost 3 bases, J lost 0 bases, and 21 bases lay in between. The CDR3 totals 18 residues. From germline, CDR1 is SGHKS and CDR2 YYEKEE (reference sequence). CDR3 in DNA: TGTGCCAGCAGCTCACCCCGGGCAGGTAGCCCCGTGAACACTGAAGCTTTCTTT. Translating gives CASSSPRAGSPVNTEAFF.

This chain joins TRBV6-5 and TRBJ1-2; D call uncertain. This CDR3 comprises 13 residues. The germline V and J ends were trimmed by 8 bases and 5 bases, with 15 bases remaining between them. Per germline, CDR1 MNHEY and CDR2 SVGAGI. The CDR3 coding sequence is TGTGCCAGCTCCCCCACGCAAGAGTATGGCTACACCTTC. Translating it yields CASSPTQEYGYTF.

J is TRBJ2-1 and V is TRBV19; possible D gene TRBD2, 7 bases. Germline assignment: CDR1 LNHDA and CDR2 SQIVND (reference sequence). The ends were cut back, 7 bases at V and 9 bases at J, with 16 bases in the middle. There are 13 residues in the CDR3. CDR3 in amino acids: CASTPRGGVEQFF. The CDR3 DNA is TGTGCCAGTACCCCAAGGGGGGGCGTTGAGCAGTTCTTC.

CDR3 in amino acids: CASSDVAVYGYTF. The CDR3 coding sequence is TGTGCCAGCAGTGACGTGGCAGTCTATGGCTACACCTTC. The rearrangement links TRBV6-1 to TRBJ1-2; unclear D gene. Germline V gene sequence: CDR1 MNHNS, CDR2 SASEGT. The CDR3 spans 13 residues. V was cut by 3 bases and J by 4 bases, with 9 bases left in between.

The chain employs TRBV10-3 and TRBJ1-2, with D possibly TRBD1 on 6 matching bases. Trimming removed 0 bases from V and 6 bases from J, with 8 bases in between. Germline CDR1 and CDR2: ENHRY and SYGVKD. CDR3 length: 13 amino acids. The CDR3 spells CAISESAGDGYTF. The CDR3 DNA reads as TGTGCCATCAGTGAGTCGGCAGGGGATGGCTACACCTTC.

V usage is TRBV4-1 and J usage is TRBJ2-6; tentatively, D is TRBD1 or TRBD2 (5 bases each). This CDR3 is built from 20 residues. The germline V gene encodes CDR1 MGHRA and CDR2 YSYEKL. The germline V and J ends were trimmed by 0 bases and 0 bases, with 18 bases remaining between them. Written as DNA, the CDR3 is TGCGCCAGCAGCCAAGACCGACCGGGACGAGGTTTCTCTGGGGCCAACGTCCTGACTTTC. It codes for CASSQDRPGRGFSGANVLTF.

The rearrangement joins TRBV5-4 to TRBJ1-1, with 8 nucleotides matching TRBD1. The germline V gene encodes CDR1 SGHNT and CDR2 YYREEE (reference sequence). CDR3 length: 13 residues. V shed 5 bases, J shed 6 bases, and the junction held 6 bases outside the gene matches. CDR3 coding DNA: TGTGCCAGCAGTTCCGGACAGGGCCCTGAAGCTTTCTTT. Translating gives CASSSGQGPEAFF.

V usage is TRBV10-3 and J usage is TRBJ2-1; TRBD2 matches at 12 bases. Germline V lookup: CDR1 ENHRY, CDR2 SYGVKD. The J segment lost 7 bases and the V segment lost 5 bases, leaving 3 bases of the junction unmatched. The CDR3 runs to 14 residues. CDR3: CAISNGLAGNEQFF. The CDR3 region has the DNA TGTGCCATCAGTAACGGACTAGCGGGAAATGAGCAGTTCTTC.

This chain links TRBV5-1 with TRBJ2-5, with TRBD2 as a possible D gene (6 bases). The CDR3 has 14 residues. V lost 0 bases and J lost 7, with 13 bases in between. CDR1 is SGHRS, CDR2 YFSETQ, per germline. In DNA, the CDR3 is TGCGCCAGCAGCTTGGCCACGGGGGTGGGGACCCAGTACTTC. Translating it yields CASSLATGVGTQYF. The variable domain in full, completed from reference TRBV5-1 and TRBJ2-5, reads KAGVTQTPRYLIKTRGQQVTLSCSPISGHRSVSWYQQTPGQGLQFLFEYFSETQRNKGNFPGRFSGRQFSNSRSEMNVSTLELGDSALYLCASSLATGVGTQYFGPGTRLLVL.

Comment on this clone: The germline gene is not matched at one end of the junction; a read error may be the cause. This chain connects TRBV11-2 to TRBJ1-5; TRBD1 matches 7 bases. This CDR3 spans 14 amino acids. Germline V gene lookup returns CDR1 SGHAT and CDR2 FQNNGV. The CDR3 bases are TGTGCCAGCAGCGTAGACAGGGCCGGTCAGCCCCAGCATTTT. Translated: CASSVDRAGQPQHF.

The chain employs TRBV5-1 and TRBJ2-3; TRBD2 matches at 8 bases. The germline gives CDR1 SGHRS, CDR2 YFSETQ. V shed 0 bases and J 5 bases; nucleotides not matched to a gene: 5. The CDR3 covers 15 residues. CDR3 sequence (DNA): TGCGCCAGCAGCTTGGGGCGGGGGGCCGAAGATACGCAGTATTTT. Its translation: CASSLGRGAEDTQYF.

V gene TRBV5-1 combines with J gene TRBJ1-1; the D is unclear. Trimming pared 0 bases from V and 1 base from J, leaving 10 bases between. The length of the CDR3 is 15 residues. Germline CDR1 SGHRS, CDR2 YFSETQ. The CDR3: CASSLVGSSNTEAFF. The CDR3 DNA reads TGCGCCAGCAGCTTGGTGGGCAGCTCGAACACTGAAGCTTTCTTT.

This chain links TRBV29-1 with TRBJ2-7; D is perhaps TRBD2 (6 bases). The CDR3 is made up of 15 amino acids. Trimming took 4 bases from V and 0 from J, leaving 16 bases between them. Germline values: CDR1 SQVTM, CDR2 ANQGSEA. This CDR3 reads CSVGAAGTSSYEQYF. The CDR3 DNA reads as TGCAGCGTTGGGGCGGCGGGGACCAGCTCCTACGAGCAGTACTTC.

V gene TRBV7-8 combines with J gene TRBJ2-5; D may be TRBD1 (5 bases). The germline gives CDR1 SGHVS, CDR2 FQNEAQ. The CDR3 has 17 amino acids. V was cut by 7 bases and J by 1 base, with 22 bases left in between. This chain's CDR3 is CASIDTGRGLSQETQYF. For the CDR3, the DNA is TGTGCCAGCATCGACACCGGTAGGGGTTTGAGCCAAGAGACCCAGTACTTC.

This chain connects TRBV14 to TRBJ1-1; D perhaps matches TRBD1 (6 bases). This CDR3 has 15 residues. Germline CDR1 is SGHDN and CDR2 is FVKESK. The V gene lost 5 bases and the J gene lost 1 base, with 14 bases spanning the gap. As DNA, the CDR3 is TGTGCCAGCAGCGCTAGACAGGTCGCGAACACTGAAGCTTTCTTT. It codes for CASSARQVANTEAFF.

In this sample, this clone turned up once. This chain joins TRBV7-3 and TRBJ1-6; the D gene is possibly TRBD1 (6 bases). V was shortened by 1 base and J by 9 bases, with 10 bases between the two germline ends. This CDR3 contains 14 residues. CDR1 and CDR2 from the germline V gene are SGHTA and FQGTGA. The CDR3: CASSLNGGGSPLHF. DNA for the CDR3: TGTGCCAGCAGCTTAAATGGAGGGGGTTCACCCCTCCACTTT.